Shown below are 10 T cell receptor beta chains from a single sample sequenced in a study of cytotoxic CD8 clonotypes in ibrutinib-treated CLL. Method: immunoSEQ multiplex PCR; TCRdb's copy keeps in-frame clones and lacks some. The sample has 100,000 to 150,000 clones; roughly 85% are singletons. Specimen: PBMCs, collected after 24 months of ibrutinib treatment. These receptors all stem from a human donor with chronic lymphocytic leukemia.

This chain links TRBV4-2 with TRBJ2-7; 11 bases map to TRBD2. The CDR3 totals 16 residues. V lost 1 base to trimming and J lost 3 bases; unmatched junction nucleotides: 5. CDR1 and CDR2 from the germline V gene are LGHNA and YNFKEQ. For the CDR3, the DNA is TGTGCCAGCAGCCAAGTTGCGACTAGCGGGAACTACGAGCAGTACTTC. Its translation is CASSQVATSGNYEQYF.

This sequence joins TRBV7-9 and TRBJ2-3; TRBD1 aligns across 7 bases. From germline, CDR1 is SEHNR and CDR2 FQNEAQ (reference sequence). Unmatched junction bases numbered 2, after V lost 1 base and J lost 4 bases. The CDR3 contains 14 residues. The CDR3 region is CASSLGGQSDTQYF. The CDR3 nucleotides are TGTGCCAGCAGCTTAGGGGGACAGTCAGATACGCAGTATTTT.

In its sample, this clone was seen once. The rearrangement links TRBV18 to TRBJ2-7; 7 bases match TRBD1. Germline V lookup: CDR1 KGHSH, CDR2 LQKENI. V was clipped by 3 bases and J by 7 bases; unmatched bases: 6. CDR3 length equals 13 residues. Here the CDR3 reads CASSPDRVREQYF. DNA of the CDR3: TGTGCCAGCTCACCCGACAGGGTTCGTGAGCAGTACTTC.

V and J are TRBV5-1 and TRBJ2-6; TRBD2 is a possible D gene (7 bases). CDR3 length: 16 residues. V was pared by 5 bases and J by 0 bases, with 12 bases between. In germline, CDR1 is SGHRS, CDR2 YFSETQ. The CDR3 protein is CASRAGTNSGANVLTF. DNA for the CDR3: TGCGCCAGCAGAGCGGGGACAAACTCTGGGGCCAACGTCCTGACTTTC.

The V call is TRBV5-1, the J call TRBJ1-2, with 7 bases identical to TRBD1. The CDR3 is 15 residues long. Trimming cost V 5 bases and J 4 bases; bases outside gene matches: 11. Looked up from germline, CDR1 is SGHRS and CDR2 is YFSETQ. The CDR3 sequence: CASSSPEGQLYGYTF. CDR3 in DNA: TGCGCCAGCAGTTCCCCTGAGGGACAGCTCTATGGCTACACCTTC.

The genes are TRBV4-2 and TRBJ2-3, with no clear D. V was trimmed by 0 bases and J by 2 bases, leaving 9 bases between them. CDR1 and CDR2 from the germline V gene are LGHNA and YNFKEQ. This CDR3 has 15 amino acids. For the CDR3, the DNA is TGTGCCAGCAGCCAAGAGGGCCAGAACACAGATACGCAGTATTTT. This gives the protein CASSQEGQNTDTQYF.

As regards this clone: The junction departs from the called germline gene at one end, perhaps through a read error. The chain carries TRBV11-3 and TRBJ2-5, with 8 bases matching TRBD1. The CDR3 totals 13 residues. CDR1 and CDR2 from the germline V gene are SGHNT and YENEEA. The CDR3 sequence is CANSKRQGETQYF. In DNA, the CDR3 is TGTGCCAACAGCAAGCGACAGGGGGAGACCCAGTACTTC. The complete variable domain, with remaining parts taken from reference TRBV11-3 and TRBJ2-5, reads EAGVVQSPRYKIIEKKQPVAFWCNPISGHNTLYWYLQNLGQGPELLIRYENEEAVDDSQLPKDRFSAERLKGVDSTLKIQPAELGDSAVYLCANSKRQGETQYFGPGTRLLVL.

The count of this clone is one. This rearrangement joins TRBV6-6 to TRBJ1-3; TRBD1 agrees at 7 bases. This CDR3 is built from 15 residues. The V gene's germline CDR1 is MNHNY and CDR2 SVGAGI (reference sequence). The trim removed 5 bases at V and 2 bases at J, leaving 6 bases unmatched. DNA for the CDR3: TGTGCCAGCAGTGAGGGGGCTCGAGCTGGAAACACCATATATTTT. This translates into CASSEGARAGNTIYF.

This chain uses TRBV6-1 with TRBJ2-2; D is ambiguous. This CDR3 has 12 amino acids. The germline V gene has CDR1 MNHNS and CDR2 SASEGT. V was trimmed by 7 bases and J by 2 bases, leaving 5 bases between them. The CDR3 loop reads CASNGNTGELFF. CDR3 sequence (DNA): TGTGCCAGCAACGGCAACACCGGGGAGCTGTTTTTT.

The CDR3 DNA reads TGTGCCAGCAGCTCAAAACAGGGGGCGACTAATGAAAAACTGTTTTTT. Translation: CASSSKQGATNEKLFF. This rearrangement joins TRBV7-2 to TRBJ1-4, with 9 bases that match TRBD1. Trimming at V came to 4 bases and at J to 2 bases, leaving 5 bases not matched to a gene. Germline CDR1 SGHTA, CDR2 FQGNSA. The CDR3 contains 16 residues.